This T cell receptor (beta chain) was captured by sequencing in a study of shared clonotypes between healthy human individuals. The germline V gene has CDR1 SGHTA and CDR2 FQGTGA. The V segment lost 4 bases and the J segment 4 bases; nucleotides outside the gene matches: 0. CDR3 size: 14 residues. The table came from immunoSEQ multiplex PCR; TCRdb's copy has only in-frame clones and leaves some out. Of 100,000 or so clones listed, around 68% are singletons. The rearrangement uses TRBV7-3 and TRBJ2-3, with TRBD2 matching over 12 bases. The clonotype was recovered from a woman aged 25 to 45 in good health. Source material: memory CD8+ T cells sorted from blood. The subset here: CD45RO+ cells pooled with CCR7-negative TemRA cells. CDR3 amino acids: CASSSSGRADTQYF. The CDR3 coding sequence is TGTGCCAGCAGCTCTAGCGGGAGGGCAGATACGCAGTATTTT.